What follows are 14 T cell receptor beta chains derived from one specimen sequenced in a study of blood T cell repertoires in COVID-19. Sequencing used immunoSEQ multiplex PCR; TCRdb keeps in-frame clones, though not all of them. The sample lists about 240,000 clones, roughly 80% occurring once. The specimen was peripheral blood. All receptors come from a woman aged 60-75 years with active or convalescent COVID-19.

V usage is TRBV15 and J usage is TRBJ1-2; perhaps TRBD1 as D (5 bases). V dropped 4 bases and J dropped 0 bases, with 12 bases sitting between them. This CDR3 spans 15 amino acids. CDR1 and CDR2 from the germline V gene are LNHNV and YYDKDF (reference sequence). CDR3 DNA: TGTGCCACCAGCAAAACAGGCACCCCTAACTATGGCTACACCTTC. Its protein is CATSKTGTPNYGYTF. The full variable domain, with the rest looked up from reference TRBV15 and TRBJ1-2, is DAMVIQNPRYQVTQFGKPVTLSCSQTLNHNVMYWYQQKSSQAPKLLFHYYDKDFNNEADTPDNFQSRRPNTSFCFLDIRSPGLGDTAMYLCATSKTGTPNYGYTFGSGTRLTVV.

The chain has TRBV6-6 and TRBJ1-1; 8 bases line up with TRBD1. V shed 5 bases, J shed 10 bases, and the junction held 3 bases outside the gene matches. CDR1 is MNHNY and CDR2 is SVGAGI in the germline V gene (reference sequence). The CDR3 has 11 amino acids. CDR3 sequence: CASSVTGVAFF. CDR3 DNA sequence: TGTGCCAGCAGTGTGACAGGGGTAGCTTTCTTT.

This chain joins TRBV3-1 (or the pseudogene TRBV3-2) and TRBJ2-5; TRBD2 aligns across 8 bases. This CDR3 comprises 17 residues. In germline, CDR1 is LGHDT, CDR2 YNNKEL (reference sequence). With 3 bases clipped from V and 3 bases from J, the junction kept 12 bases outside the gene matches. In DNA form, the CDR3 reads TGTGCCAGCAGCCAGGAGGCGGGGGGCTGGAGAAAAGAGACCCAGTACTTC. It codes for CASSQEAGGWRKETQYF.

The chain combines TRBV3-1 (or the pseudogene TRBV3-2) with TRBJ1-2; no reliable D call. CDR3 length: 13 residues. The germline CDR1 and CDR2 sequences are LGHDT and YNNKEL (reference sequence). The V and J ends lost 4 bases and 8 bases respectively, with 14 bases between them. The CDR3: CASSLAVSKGYTF. CDR3 DNA sequence: TGTGCCAGCAGCCTTGCGGTTTCGAAAGGCTACACCTTC.

The V call is TRBV7-9, the J call TRBJ1-4, with D possibly matching TRBD1 (5 bases). The CDR3 consists of 17 residues. Deletions cut 5 bases from V and 1 base from J, with 17 bases between. Germline V gene lookup returns CDR1 SEHNR and CDR2 FQNEAQ (reference sequence). The CDR3 region is CASSPQGRTRTNEKLFF. In nucleotides, the CDR3 is TGTGCCAGCAGCCCTCAGGGAAGGACCAGAACTAATGAAAAACTGTTTTTT.

The chain joins TRBV29-1 to TRBJ1-2, with D tentatively TRBD1 (5 bases). Germline V gene lookup returns CDR1 SQVTM and CDR2 ANQGSEA. Trimming cost V 7 bases and J 4 bases, with 16 bases left between them. The CDR3 consists of 13 residues. In DNA form, the CDR3 reads TGCAGCGCAGCCCAGGGTATGGGCTATGGCTACACCTTC. Amino acid sequence: CSAAQGMGYGYTF. Combining the CDR3 with reference TRBV29-1 and TRBJ1-2 gives the whole variable domain SAVISQKPSRDICQRGTSLTIQCQVDSQVTMMFWYRQQPGQSLTLIATANQGSEATYESGFVIDKFPISRPNLTFSTLTVSNMSPEDSSIYLCSAAQGMGYGYTFGSGTRLTVV.

The chain joins TRBV18 to TRBJ1-1, with a weak D call TRBD1 (6 bases). V was shortened by 6 bases and J by 1 base, with 12 bases between the two germline ends. The germline V gene encodes CDR1 KGHSH and CDR2 LQKENI. This CDR3 spans 14 amino acids. CDR3 sequence: CASSYRATNTEAFF. In DNA form, the CDR3 reads TGTGCCAGCTCGTACAGGGCAACGAACACTGAAGCTTTCTTT. The whole variable domain, remainder taken from reference TRBV18 and TRBJ1-1, is NAGVMQNPRHLVRRRGQEARLRCSPMKGHSHVYWYRQLPEEGLKFMVYLQKENIIDESGMPKERFSAEFPKEGPSILRIQQVVRGDSAAYFCASSYRATNTEAFFGQGTRLTVV.

The chain has TRBV30 and TRBJ1-1; 9 bases match TRBD1. The length of the CDR3 is 13 residues. From germline, CDR1 is GTSNPN and CDR2 SVGIG (reference sequence). The V segment lost 5 bases and the J segment 1 base; nucleotides outside the gene matches: 2. In DNA form, the CDR3 reads TGTGCCTGGGGGACAGGGAGGAACACTGAAGCTTTCTTT. It translates to CAWGTGRNTEAFF.

V is TRBV3-1 (or the pseudogene TRBV3-2) and J is TRBJ1-3; maybe TRBD1 (5 bases). Trimming took 2 bases from V and 4 from J, leaving 12 bases between them. In germline, CDR1 is LGHDT, CDR2 YNNKEL (reference sequence). The CDR3 contains 15 residues. CDR3 residues: CASSQMGTLGNTIYF. The CDR3 DNA is TGTGCCAGCAGCCAAATGGGGACTTTAGGAAACACCATATATTTT.

The chain combines TRBV4-1 with TRBJ1-1; the D is unclear. The germline V gene has CDR1 MGHRA and CDR2 YSYEKL. Trimming took off 2 bases at V and 1 base at J, with 11 bases between the two ends. This CDR3 is 15 amino acids long. The CDR3 loop is CASSQLGESNTEAFF. For the CDR3, the DNA is TGCGCCAGCAGCCAATTGGGCGAATCGAACACTGAAGCTTTCTTT.

This chain links TRBV9 with TRBJ2-2; 7 bases are a match to TRBD1. Germline-derived CDR1 and CDR2 are SGDLS and YYNGEE. With V trimmed by 3 bases and J by 3 bases, 8 bases remained unmatched. CDR3 length equals 16 residues. The chain's CDR3 is CASSALRQGDTGELFF. Written as DNA, the CDR3 is TGTGCCAGCAGCGCCCTTAGACAGGGAGACACCGGGGAGCTGTTTTTT. The full variable domain, in which reference TRBV9 and TRBJ2-2 provide the parts outside the CDR3, is DSGVTQTPKHLITATGQRVTLRCSPRSGDLSVYWYQQSLDQGLQFLIQYYNGEERAKGNILERFSAQQFPDLHSELNLSSLELGDSALYFCASSALRQGDTGELFFGEGSRLTVL.

This sequence joins TRBV5-1 and TRBJ2-7; 11 nucleotides align to TRBD1. CDR3 length: 17 residues. The ends lost 2 bases at V and 4 bases at J; junction bases unmatched: 11. Germline CDR1 SGHRS, CDR2 YFSETQ. This CDR3 is CASSLRVGGTGGYEQYF. The CDR3 DNA is TGCGCCAGCAGCTTACGTGTGGGCGGGACAGGGGGTTACGAGCAGTACTTC.

The rearrangement uses TRBV2 and TRBJ2-7; 7 bases are shared with TRBD1. The CDR3 loop spans 15 amino acids. Germline loops: CDR1 SNHLY, CDR2 FYNNEI. Trimming at V came to 7 bases and at J to 2 bases, leaving 11 bases not matched to a gene. This chain's CDR3 is CASTPGRDRAYEQYF. In nucleotides, the CDR3 is TGTGCCAGCACCCCCGGTAGAGACAGGGCCTACGAGCAGTACTTC.

The chain has TRBV7-9 and TRBJ2-6; TRBD2 aligns across 7 bases. V was clipped by 3 bases and J by 0 bases; unmatched bases: 8. The germline V gene has CDR1 SEHNR and CDR2 FQNEAQ (reference sequence). The CDR3 totals 18 residues. The DNA of the CDR3 is TGTGCCAGCAGCTTGGTCGCTAGCGGTTCCTCTGGGGCCAACGTCCTGACTTTC. Its translation is CASSLVASGSSGANVLTF.